Sequencing of this TCR beta chain was carried out in a study of OX40 agonist ivuxolimab in advanced cancers. Sequencing was performed with immunoSEQ multiplex PCR; in TCRdb, only in-frame clones are kept and a portion is missing. The sample has some 86,000 clones; around 82% are singletons. The CDR3 contains 17 residues. V was clipped by 2 bases and J by 0 bases; unmatched bases: 5. Germline CDR1 MDHEN, CDR2 SYDVKM. Specimen: CD4+ or CD8+ T cells sorted from blood, collected in a trial of the OX40 agonist ivuxolimab. This chain links TRBV28 with TRBJ1-5, with 9 nucleotides matching TRBD1. This clonotype was sampled from an adult with an advanced solid tumor such as melanoma, head and neck, liver or kidney cancer. The CDR3 loop is CASSLGTGSNSNQPQHF. CDR3 nucleotides: TGTGCCAGCAGTTTAGGGACAGGGTCTAATAGCAATCAGCCCCAGCATTTT.